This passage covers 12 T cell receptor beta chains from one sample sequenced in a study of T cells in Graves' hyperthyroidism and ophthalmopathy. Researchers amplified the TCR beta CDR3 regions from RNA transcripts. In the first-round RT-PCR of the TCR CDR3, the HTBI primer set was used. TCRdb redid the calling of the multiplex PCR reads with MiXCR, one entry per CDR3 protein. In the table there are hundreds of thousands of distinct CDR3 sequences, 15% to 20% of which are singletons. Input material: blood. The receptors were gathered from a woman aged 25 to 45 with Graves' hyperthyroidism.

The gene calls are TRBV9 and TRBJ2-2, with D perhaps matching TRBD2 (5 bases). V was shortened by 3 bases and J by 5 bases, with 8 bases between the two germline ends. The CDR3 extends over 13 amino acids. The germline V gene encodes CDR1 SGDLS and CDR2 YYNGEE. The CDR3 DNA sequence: TGTGCCAGCAGCGCCGGGGAAACCGGGGAGCTGTTTTTT. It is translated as CASSAGETGELFF.

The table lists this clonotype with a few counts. CDR3: CASTGAFSYEQYF. CDR3 coding DNA: TGTGCCAGCACAGGAGCGTTCTCCTACGAGCAGTACTTC. The genes are TRBV6-1 and TRBJ2-7; D gene uncertain. This CDR3 is 13 amino acids long. V was cut by 7 bases and J by 0 bases, with 10 bases left in between. Germline CDR1 reads MNHNS; CDR2 reads SASEGT.

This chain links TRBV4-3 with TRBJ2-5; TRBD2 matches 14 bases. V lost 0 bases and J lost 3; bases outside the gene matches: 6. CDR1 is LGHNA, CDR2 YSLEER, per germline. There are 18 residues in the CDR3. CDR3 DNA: TGCGCCAGCAGCCAAGATCACCGACTAGCGGGAGGGGAAGAGACCCAGTACTTC. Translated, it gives CASSQDHRLAGGEETQYF.

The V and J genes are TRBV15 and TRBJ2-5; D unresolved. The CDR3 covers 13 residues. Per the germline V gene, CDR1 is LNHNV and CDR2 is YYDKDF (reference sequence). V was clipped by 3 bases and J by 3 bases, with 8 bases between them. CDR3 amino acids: CATSSDAEETQYF. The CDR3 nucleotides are TGTGCCACCAGCAGCGACGCGGAAGAGACCCAGTACTTC.

CDR3 DNA sequence: TGCAGTGTTAGTCCGACGGTGAACTATGGCTACACCTTC. It is translated as CSVSPTVNYGYTF. The chain joins TRBV20-1 to TRBJ1-2; unclear D gene. Germline V gene lookup returns CDR1 DFQATT and CDR2 SNEGSKA (reference sequence). V lost 7 bases and J 2 bases, leaving 14 bases between the germline ends. The CDR3 length is 13 residues.

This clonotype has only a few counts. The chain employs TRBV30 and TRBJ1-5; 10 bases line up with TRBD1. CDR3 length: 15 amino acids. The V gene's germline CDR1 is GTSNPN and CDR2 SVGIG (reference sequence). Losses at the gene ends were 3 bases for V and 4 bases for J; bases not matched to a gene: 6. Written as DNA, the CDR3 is TGTGCCTGGAGCGGCGGGACAGGGGAGAATCAGCCCCAGCATTTT. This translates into CAWSGGTGENQPQHF.

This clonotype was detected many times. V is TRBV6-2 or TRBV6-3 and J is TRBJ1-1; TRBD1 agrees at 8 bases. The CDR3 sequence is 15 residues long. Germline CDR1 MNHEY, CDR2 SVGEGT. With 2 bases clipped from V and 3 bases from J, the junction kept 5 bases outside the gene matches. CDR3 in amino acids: CASSYGDRIDTEAFF. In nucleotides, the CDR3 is TGTGCCAGCAGTTACGGGGACAGGATAGACACTGAAGCTTTCTTT.

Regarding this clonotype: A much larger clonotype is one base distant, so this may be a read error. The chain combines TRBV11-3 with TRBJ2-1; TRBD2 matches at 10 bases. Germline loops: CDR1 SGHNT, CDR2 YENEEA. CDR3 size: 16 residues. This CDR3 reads CASGLSLAGARGEQFF. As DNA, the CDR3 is TGTGCCAGCGGCTTATCTCTAGCGGGAGCTCGCGGCGAGCAGTTCTTC. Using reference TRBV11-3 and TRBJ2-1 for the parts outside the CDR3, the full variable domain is EAGVVQSPRYKIIEKKQPVAFWCNPISGHNTLYWYLQNLGQGPELLIRYENEEAVDDSQLPKDRFSAERLKGVDSTLKIQPAELGDSAVYLCASGLSLAGARGEQFFGPGTRLTVL.

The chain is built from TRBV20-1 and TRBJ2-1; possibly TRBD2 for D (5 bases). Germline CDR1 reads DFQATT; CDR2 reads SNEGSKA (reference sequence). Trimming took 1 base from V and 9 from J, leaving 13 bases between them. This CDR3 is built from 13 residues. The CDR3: CSARVRALGEQFF. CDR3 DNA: TGCAGTGCTAGAGTGAGGGCCCTCGGTGAGCAGTTCTTC.

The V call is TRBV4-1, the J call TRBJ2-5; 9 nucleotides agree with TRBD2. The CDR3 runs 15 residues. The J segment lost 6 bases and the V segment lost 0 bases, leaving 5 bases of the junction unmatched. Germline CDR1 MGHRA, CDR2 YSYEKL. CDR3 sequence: CASSQDGLALKTQYF. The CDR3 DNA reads TGCGCCAGCAGCCAAGACGGACTAGCGTTAAAGACCCAGTACTTC.

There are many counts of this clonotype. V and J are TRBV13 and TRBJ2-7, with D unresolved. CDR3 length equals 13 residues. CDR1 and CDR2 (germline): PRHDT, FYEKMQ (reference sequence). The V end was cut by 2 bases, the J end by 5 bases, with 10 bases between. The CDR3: CASSLSPIHEQYF. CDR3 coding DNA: TGTGCCAGCAGCTTAAGTCCAATCCACGAGCAGTACTTC.

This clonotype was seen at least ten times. The CDR3 DNA reads as TGTGCCAGCAGTCTCCCCGGACGTCGAGTGAACACTGAAGCTTTCTTT. It translates to CASSLPGRRVNTEAFF. The chain uses TRBV28 and TRBJ1-1, with D hard to call. The germline V and J ends were trimmed by 5 bases and 0 bases, with 16 bases remaining between them. Germline V gene data show CDR1 as MDHEN and CDR2 as SYDVKM. CDR3 length equals 16 residues.